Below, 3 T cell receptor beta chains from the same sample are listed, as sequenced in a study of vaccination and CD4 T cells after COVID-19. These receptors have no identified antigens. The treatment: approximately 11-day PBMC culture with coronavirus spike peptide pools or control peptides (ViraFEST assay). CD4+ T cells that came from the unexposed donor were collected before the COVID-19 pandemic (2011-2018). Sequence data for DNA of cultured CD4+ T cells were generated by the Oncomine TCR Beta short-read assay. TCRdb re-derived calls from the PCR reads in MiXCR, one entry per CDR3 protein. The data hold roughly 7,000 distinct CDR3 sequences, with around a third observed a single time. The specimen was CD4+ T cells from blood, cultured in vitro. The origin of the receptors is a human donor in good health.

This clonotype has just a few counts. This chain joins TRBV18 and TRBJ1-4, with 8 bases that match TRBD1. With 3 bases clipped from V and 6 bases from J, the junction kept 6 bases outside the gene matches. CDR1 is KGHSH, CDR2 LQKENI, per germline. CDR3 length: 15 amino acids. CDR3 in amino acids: CASSPYYRGDEKLFF. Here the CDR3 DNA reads TGTGCCAGCTCACCTTACTACAGGGGGGATGAAAAACTGTTTTTT.

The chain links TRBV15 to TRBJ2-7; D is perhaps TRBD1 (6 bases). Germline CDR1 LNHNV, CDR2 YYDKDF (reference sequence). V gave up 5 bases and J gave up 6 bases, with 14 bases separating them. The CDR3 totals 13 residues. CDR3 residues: CATSGRGLSEQYF. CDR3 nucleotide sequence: TGTGCCACCAGCGGCAGGGGCCTTTCCGAGCAGTACTTC.

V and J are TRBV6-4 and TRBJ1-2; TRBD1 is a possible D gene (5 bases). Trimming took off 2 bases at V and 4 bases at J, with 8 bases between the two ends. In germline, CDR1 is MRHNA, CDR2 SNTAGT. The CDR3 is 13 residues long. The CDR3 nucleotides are TGTGCCAGCAGTGACGGGACGCTCTATGGCTACACCTTC. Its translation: CASSDGTLYGYTF.